This TCR beta chain was obtained from a study of siplizumab effects on memory and regulatory T cells. The assay was immunoSEQ multiplex PCR, and TCRdb's table has in-frame clones only and misses some. This sample has roughly 110,000 clones, with roughly 95% found just once. This CDR3 region has 16 residues. The V end lost 1 base, the J end lost 0 bases, and 9 bases lay between the germline ends. Germline V gene lookup returns CDR1 MGHRA and CDR2 YSYEKL. Study-level results: Neither a naive nor a memory phenotype was assignable to roughly 75-96% of proliferating CD4+ or CD8+ clones.

In the case of this clone: Antigen: not known.

The sequencing sample was made of non-Treg CD4+ T cells sorted from blood. The chain uses TRBV4-1 and TRBJ2-2, with a weak D call TRBD2 (5 bases). The receptor was derived from a human donor in good health. CDR3 sequence: CASSQGPGANTGELFF. The CDR3 coding sequence is TGCGCCAGCAGCCAAGGACCCGGGGCGAACACCGGGGAGCTGTTTTTT.